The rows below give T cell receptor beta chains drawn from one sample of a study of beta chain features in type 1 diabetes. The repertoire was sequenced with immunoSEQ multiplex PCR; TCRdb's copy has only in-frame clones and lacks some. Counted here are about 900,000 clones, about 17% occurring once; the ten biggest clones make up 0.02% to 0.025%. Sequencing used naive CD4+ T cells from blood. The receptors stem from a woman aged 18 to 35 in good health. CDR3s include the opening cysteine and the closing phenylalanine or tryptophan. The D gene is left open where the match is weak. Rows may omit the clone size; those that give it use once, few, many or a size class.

CDR3 protein: CASSPHSGTPEREQYF
D gene: -
J gene: TRBJ2-7
V gene: TRBV9
clone size: -

CDR3 protein: CASTQGYEQYF
D gene: -
J gene: TRBJ2-7
V gene: TRBV6-5
clone size: -

CDR3 protein: CASSGEAGGANVLTF
D gene: -
J gene: TRBJ2-6
V gene: TRBV2
clone size: -

CDR3 protein: CASSPRWGSGSNEQFF
D gene: TRBD2
J gene: TRBJ2-1
V gene: TRBV7-8
clone size: -

CDR3 protein: CASSLQGTTYEQYF
D gene: TRBD1
J gene: TRBJ2-7
V gene: TRBV6-5
clone size: few

CDR3 protein: CASSYPESGDNEQFF
D gene: -
J gene: TRBJ2-1
V gene: TRBV6-6
clone size: -

CDR3 protein: CASSLTRQKREYNEQFF
D gene: -
J gene: TRBJ2-1
V gene: TRBV27
clone size: few

CDR3 protein: CASSLEVGGIPKKLFF
D gene: TRBD1
J gene: TRBJ1-4
V gene: TRBV5-5
clone size: few

CDR3 protein: CASSWYENQPQHF
D gene: -
J gene: TRBJ1-5
V gene: TRBV7-2
clone size: few

CDR3 protein: CATQVGESSYNEQFF
D gene: -
J gene: TRBJ2-1
V gene: TRBV27
clone size: -

CDR3 protein: CASSPGGGNLEQFF
D gene: TRBD1
J gene: TRBJ2-1
V gene: TRBV5-1
clone size: few

CDR3 protein: CASSSGGGYYGYTF
D gene: -
J gene: TRBJ1-2
V gene: TRBV7-2
clone size: -

CDR3 protein: CASSPSSGVPQYF
D gene: TRBD2
J gene: TRBJ2-7
V gene: TRBV6-5
clone size: few

CDR3 protein: CASSLVANTDTQYF
D gene: -
J gene: TRBJ2-3
V gene: TRBV5-4
clone size: -

CDR3 protein: CASSLKREVTLRGEQYF
D gene: TRBD2
J gene: TRBJ2-7
V gene: TRBV7-3
clone size: few

CDR3 protein: CASSARQGTGQYF
D gene: TRBD1
J gene: TRBJ2-5
V gene: TRBV9
clone size: -

CDR3 protein: CASSFRDYNTDTQYF
D gene: TRBD2
J gene: TRBJ2-3
V gene: TRBV7-2
clone size: -

CDR3 protein: CASSLFGGEQFF
D gene: -
J gene: TRBJ2-1
V gene: TRBV7-3
clone size: -

CDR3 protein: CASRPWTEQETQYF
D gene: -
J gene: TRBJ2-5
V gene: TRBV7-9
clone size: -

CDR3 protein: CAISDRALGVSKNIQYF
D gene: -
J gene: TRBJ2-4
V gene: TRBV10-3
clone size: few

CDR3 protein: CASSLGQGLNEQFF
D gene: TRBD1
J gene: TRBJ2-1
V gene: TRBV5-5
clone size: few

CDR3 protein: CATSSRDLLSYEQYF
D gene: -
J gene: TRBJ2-7
V gene: TRBV15
clone size: few

CDR3 protein: CASSSPPGGGGANVLTF
D gene: -
J gene: TRBJ2-6
V gene: TRBV7-8
clone size: -

CDR3 protein: CASSPRGSSGNTIYF
D gene: -
J gene: TRBJ1-3
V gene: TRBV27
clone size: -

CDR3 protein: CASSILAWGYEQYF
D gene: -
J gene: TRBJ2-7
V gene: TRBV19
clone size: few

CDR3 protein: CASSFDGGGLAKETQYF
D gene: -
J gene: TRBJ2-5
V gene: TRBV5-4
clone size: -

CDR3 protein: CASSSRTGRWRDTQYF
D gene: -
J gene: TRBJ2-3
V gene: TRBV5-6
clone size: few

CDR3 protein: CASSLRGSGSYEQYF
D gene: -
J gene: TRBJ2-7
V gene: TRBV7-9
clone size: -

CDR3 protein: CASSPSPDNYGYTF
D gene: -
J gene: TRBJ1-2
V gene: TRBV18
clone size: few

CDR3 protein: CASSFETARTDTQYF
D gene: -
J gene: TRBJ2-3
V gene: TRBV11-1
clone size: -

CDR3 protein: CASSAPGVSYEQYF
D gene: -
J gene: TRBJ2-7
V gene: TRBV6-6
clone size: -

CDR3 protein: CASSRWGETQYF
D gene: -
J gene: TRBJ2-5
V gene: TRBV14
clone size: -

CDR3 protein: CASSPDGTSGTYNEQFF
D gene: TRBD2
J gene: TRBJ2-1
V gene: TRBV18
clone size: few

CDR3 protein: CASSLAEHQTEQFF
D gene: -
J gene: TRBJ2-1
V gene: TRBV7-6
clone size: few

CDR3 protein: CASSPLGSNYEQYF
D gene: -
J gene: TRBJ2-7
V gene: TRBV19
clone size: few

CDR3 protein: CASSYSRGGNQPQHF
D gene: -
J gene: TRBJ1-5
V gene: TRBV6-6
clone size: -

CDR3 protein: CASSRGTGVTEAFF
D gene: TRBD1
J gene: TRBJ1-1
V gene: TRBV27
clone size: few

CDR3 protein: CATSPRDGPYEQYF
D gene: -
J gene: TRBJ2-7
V gene: TRBV15
clone size: -

CDR3 protein: CAISLTGGPYNEQFF
D gene: TRBD2
J gene: TRBJ2-1
V gene: TRBV10-3
clone size: few

CDR3 protein: CASSPRRGGDTDTQYF
D gene: -
J gene: TRBJ2-3
V gene: TRBV5-4
clone size: few